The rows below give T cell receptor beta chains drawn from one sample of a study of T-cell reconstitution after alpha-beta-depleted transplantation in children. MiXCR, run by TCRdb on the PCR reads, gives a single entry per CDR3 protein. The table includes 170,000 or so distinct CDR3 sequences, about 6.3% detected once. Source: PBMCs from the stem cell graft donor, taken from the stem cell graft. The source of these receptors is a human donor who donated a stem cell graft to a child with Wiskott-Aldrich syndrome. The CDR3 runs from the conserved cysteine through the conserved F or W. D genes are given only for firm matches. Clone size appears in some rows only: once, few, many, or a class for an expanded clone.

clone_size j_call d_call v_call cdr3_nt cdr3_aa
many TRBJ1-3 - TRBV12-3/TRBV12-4 TGTGCCAGCAGTTGGGGGCCTGGAAACACCATATATTTT CASSWGPGNTIYF
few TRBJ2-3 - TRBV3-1 TGTGCCAGCAGCGCCCCGGCGCCCCAGGGGGATACGCAGTATTTT CASSAPAPQGDTQYF
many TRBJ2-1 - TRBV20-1 TGCAGTGCGACGGCAGGGGGAGGAAATGAGCAGTTCTTC CSATAGGGNEQFF
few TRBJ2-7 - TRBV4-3 TGCGCCAGCAGCCAAGCTGAGCCGGGCCCACCGGGGGAGCAGTACTTC CASSQAEPGPPGEQYF
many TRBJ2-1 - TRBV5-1 TGCGCCAGCAGCTGGGACTCCAGCTCCTACAATGAGCAGTTCTTC CASSWDSSSYNEQFF
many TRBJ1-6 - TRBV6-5 TGTGCCAGCAGTTACTCAGAAAACTATAATTCACCCCTCCACTTT CASSYSENYNSPLHF
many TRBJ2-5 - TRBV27 TGTGCCAGCAGCCAGCGGGTATACCAAGAGACCCAGTACTTC CASSQRVYQETQYF
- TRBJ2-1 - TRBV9 TGTGCCAGCAGCGTAGCCCGCCGGGGCCCGCCCTCCTACAATGAGCAGTTCTTC CASSVARRGPPSYNEQFF
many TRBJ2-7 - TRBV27 TGTGCCAGCAGAGTGGCCAGCATCTCCTACGAGCAGTACTTC CASRVASISYEQYF
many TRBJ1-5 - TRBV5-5 TGTGCCAGCAGCTTAGCCGGTACCGACAGGCCGGGGCCCCAGCATTTT CASSLAGTDRPGPQHF
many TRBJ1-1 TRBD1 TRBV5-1 TGCGCCAGCAGCTTCGGACAGGGGGTTGAAGCTTTCTTT CASSFGQGVEAFF
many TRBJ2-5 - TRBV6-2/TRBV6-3 TGTGCCAGCAGCCTGGAGGGGACCCAGTACTTC CASSLEGTQYF
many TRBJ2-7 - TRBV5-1 TGCGCCAGCAGCGAGCTGGGTCGCCCTACCTACGAGCAGTACTTC CASSELGRPTYEQYF
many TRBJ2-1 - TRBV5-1 TGCGCCAGCAGAAGTAGCGGAGATTACAATGAGCAGTTCTTC CASRSSGDYNEQFF
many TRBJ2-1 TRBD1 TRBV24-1 TGTGCCACCAGGTCCCGGGACAGCAACTCCTACAATGAGCAGTTCTTC CATRSRDSNSYNEQFF
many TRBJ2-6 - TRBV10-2 TGCGCCAGCAGTGCCACGCTCTCTGGGGCCAACGTCCTGACTTTC CASSATLSGANVLTF
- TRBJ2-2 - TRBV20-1 TGCAGTGCCGCCCAGGACACGAACACCGGGGAGCTGTTTTTT CSAAQDTNTGELFF
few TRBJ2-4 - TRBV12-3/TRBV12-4 TGTGCCAGCAGTCTGAGAGGGCTCGAACAAAACATTCAGTACTTC CASSLRGLEQNIQYF
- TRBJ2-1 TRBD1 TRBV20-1 TGCAGTGCTAGAATACAGGGGGATGAGCAGTTCTTC CSARIQGDEQFF
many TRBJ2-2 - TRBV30 TGTGCCTGGAGTGTAAAGGCTCAGGGAAGGGGTTTGAGTCTTGCCGGGGAGCTGTTTTTT CAWSVKAQGRGLSLAGELFF
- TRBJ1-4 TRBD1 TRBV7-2 TGTGCCAGCAGCTCGGGACAGCGTACTGAAAAACTGTTTTTT CASSSGQRTEKLFF
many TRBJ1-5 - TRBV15 TGTGCCACCAGCCGTTCGTGGGGTAGCAATCAGCCCCAGCATTTT CATSRSWGSNQPQHF
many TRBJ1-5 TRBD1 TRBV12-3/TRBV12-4 TGTGCCAGCAGTTCTCCGGGACAGGGATCGCAGCCCCAGCATTTT CASSSPGQGSQPQHF
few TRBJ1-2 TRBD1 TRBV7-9 TGTGCCAGCAGCTTAGTTGGGCAGGGGGCCCAGGGGGACTATGGCTACACCTTC CASSLVGQGAQGDYGYTF
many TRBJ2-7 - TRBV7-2 TGTGCCAGCAGCTATAAATACGAGCAGTACTTC CASSYKYEQYF
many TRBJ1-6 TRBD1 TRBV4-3 TGCGCCAGCAGCCAAGTCTCGGGGACAGTTGCTTCACCCCTCCACTTT CASSQVSGTVASPLHF
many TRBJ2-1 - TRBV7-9 TGTGCCAGCAGCAAAGACCGTTTATCCTCCTACAATGAGCAGTTCTTC CASSKDRLSSYNEQFF
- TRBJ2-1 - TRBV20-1 TGCAGTGCTAGAGGAATGGGTGGGTTACAGTTCTTC CSARGMGGLQFF
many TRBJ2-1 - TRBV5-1 TGCGCCAGCAGCTTGGGGGGCCTGAGCTCCTACAATGAGCAGTTCTTC CASSLGGLSSYNEQFF
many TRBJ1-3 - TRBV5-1 TGCGCCAGCAGCTTGGCCCCAGGGGCTGGAAACACCATATATTTT CASSLAPGAGNTIYF
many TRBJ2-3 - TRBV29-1 TGCAGCGTCGAGCCTCCTGGCGGTCGAACGCAGTATTTT CSVEPPGGRTQYF
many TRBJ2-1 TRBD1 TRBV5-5 TGTGCCAGCAGCTCCTCGGGACAGAAGCAGTTCTTC CASSSSGQKQFF
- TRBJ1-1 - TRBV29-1 TGCAGCGTTGAAGCCCGACAGGCGAACACTGAAGCTTTCTTT CSVEARQANTEAFF
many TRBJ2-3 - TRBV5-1 TGCGCCAGCAGCGGTACAAGAGCAGATACGCAGTATTTT CASSGTRADTQYF
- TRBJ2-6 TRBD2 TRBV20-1 TGCAGTGCTAGAGTTTCTAGCGGGAGGAGTTCTGGGGCCAACGTCCTGACTTTC CSARVSSGRSSGANVLTF
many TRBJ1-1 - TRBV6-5 TGTGCCAGCAGTTACTCGAGGAAAAAGGACACTGAAGCTTTCTTT CASSYSRKKDTEAFF